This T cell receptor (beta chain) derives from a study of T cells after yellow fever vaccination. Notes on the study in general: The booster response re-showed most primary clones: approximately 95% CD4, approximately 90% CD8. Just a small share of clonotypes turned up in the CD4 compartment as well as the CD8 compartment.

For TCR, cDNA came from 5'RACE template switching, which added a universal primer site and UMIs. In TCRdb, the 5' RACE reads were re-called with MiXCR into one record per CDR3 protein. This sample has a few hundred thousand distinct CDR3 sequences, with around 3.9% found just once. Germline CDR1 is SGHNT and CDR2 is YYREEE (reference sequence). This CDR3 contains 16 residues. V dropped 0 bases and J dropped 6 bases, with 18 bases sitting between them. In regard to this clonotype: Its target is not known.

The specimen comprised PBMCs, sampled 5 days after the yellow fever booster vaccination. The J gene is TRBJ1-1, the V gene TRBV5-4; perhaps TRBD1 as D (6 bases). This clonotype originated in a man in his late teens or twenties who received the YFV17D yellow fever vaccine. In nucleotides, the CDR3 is TGTGCCAGCAGCTTGGGGCAGGGGATGTTTGGACCTGAAGCTTTCTTT. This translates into CASSLGQGMFGPEAFF.